The 29 T cell receptor beta chains below were found in one sample sequenced in a study of molecular identifiers for immune sequencing clone quantification. MiXCR, run by TCRdb on the PCR reads, gives a single entry per CDR3 protein. The table lists fewer than 70,000 distinct CDR3 sequences, approximately 18% of them singletons, with nearly 1.5% in the top ten. The source material was naive CD8+ T cells from blood, with Jurkat cell RNA spiked in. Subset here: FACS-sorted CD8+CD4-CCR7+CD45RA+ naive T cells. The receptors were sampled from a human donor in good health. Some libraries in this study had Jurkat cell RNA spiked in.

As to this clonotype: Since a much larger clone is just one base distant, this may be a read error. The CDR3 does not end in the conserved phenylalanine or tryptophan, so this is likely a read error. The chain links TRBV29-1 to TRBJ2-7; TRBD1 matches 9 bases. CDR1 is SQVTM, CDR2 ANQGSEA, per germline. J was trimmed by 2 bases and V by 5 bases; bases with no gene match: 7. The length of the CDR3 is 14 residues. The CDR3 DNA reads TGCAGCGTTTACGGGACAGGGATTACCTACGAGCAGTACTCC. Its protein is CSVYGTGITYEQYS.

A note on this clonotype: The junction departs from germline at one end; a sequencing error may be responsible. V usage is TRBV4-2 and J usage is TRBJ1-1, with no clear D. The CDR3 consists of 13 residues. Germline V CDR1 and CDR2: LGHNA, YNFKEQ. CDR3 residues: CASSQAKGTPTVF. The CDR3 coding sequence is TGTGCCAGCAGCCAAGCTAAGGGAACCCCTACCGTCTTT.

This clonotype came up many times. This chain joins TRBV2 and TRBJ2-5, with 9 nucleotides matching TRBD1. Germline lookup yields CDR1 SNHLY and CDR2 FYNNEI. This CDR3 spans 16 amino acids. J gave up 0 bases and V 3 bases, and 5 bases lay outside the gene matches. CDR3 in DNA: TGTGCCAGCAGTGAGGGGACAGGGCCGTACCAAGAGACCCAGTACTTC. Protein: CASSEGTGPYQETQYF.

Notes on this clonotype: This may be a read error: a much more frequent sequence differs by one nucleotide. V gene TRBV7-6 combines with J gene TRBJ2-2; no clear D. CDR3 length: 13 amino acids. Germline loops: CDR1 SGHVS, CDR2 FNYEAQ. Trimming left V 5 bases short and J 6 bases short, with 10 bases between. The CDR3 here is CASSRTKAGELFF. CDR3 nucleotides: TGTGCCAGCAGCCGAACTAAAGCCGGGGAGCTGTTTTTT.

The sample holds one count of this clonotype. With a much larger clone just one base away, this may be a read error. The chain recombines TRBV10-3 with TRBJ1-4; D gene uncertain. Trimming removed 3 bases from V and 6 bases from J, with 8 bases in between. The germline V gene encodes CDR1 ENHRY and CDR2 SYGVKD. The CDR3 is 13 amino acids. As DNA, the CDR3 is TGTGCCATCAGTGACGACGGAGATGAAAAACTGTTTTTT. It is translated as CAISDDGDEKLFF.

Comment on this clonotype: With a much larger clone just one base away, this may be a read error. This chain uses TRBV6-5 with TRBJ2-2; no firm D call. Germline V lookup: CDR1 MNHEY, CDR2 SVGAGI. The length of the CDR3 is 12 residues. V lost 8 bases, J lost 4 bases, and 8 bases lay in between. The CDR3 DNA follows: TGTGCCAGCGGACCGCCCACCGGGGAGCTGTTTTTT. It codes for CASGPPTGELFF.

In its sample, this clonotype was seen many times. The chain has TRBV7-2 and TRBJ2-4, with D uncertain. V lost 1 base and J lost 0, with 4 bases in between. This CDR3 is built from 14 residues. Germline V lookup: CDR1 SGHTA, CDR2 FQGNSA. The chain's CDR3 is CASSLVPAKNIQYF. The CDR3 DNA sequence: TGTGCCAGCAGCTTAGTCCCAGCCAAAAACATTCAGTACTTC.

This clonotype was observed at least ten times. The V gene is TRBV7-9, the J gene TRBJ2-5, with TRBD2 matching over 7 bases. The CDR3 covers 13 residues. Germline V gene sequence: CDR1 SEHNR, CDR2 FQNEAQ (reference sequence). V lost 2 bases to trimming and J lost 10 bases; unmatched junction nucleotides: 7. CDR3 sequence reads: CASSLYGGEGQYF. DNA of the CDR3: TGTGCCAGCAGCTTATATGGGGGGGAAGGCCAGTACTTC.

The rearrangement uses TRBV27 and TRBJ2-7, with a possible D match to TRBD2 (6 bases). Germline values: CDR1 MNHEY, CDR2 SMNVEV (reference sequence). V was trimmed by 2 bases and J by 4 bases, leaving 15 bases between them. This CDR3 region has 15 residues. This chain's CDR3 is CASSLGGTPTYEQYF. CDR3 coding DNA: TGTGCCAGCAGTTTAGGGGGGACCCCCACTTACGAGCAGTACTTC.

The DNA of the CDR3 is TGCGCCAGCAGCCAGAAGGGGTCTTATGGCTACACCTTC. Protein sequence: CASSQKGSYGYTF. J is TRBJ1-2 and V is TRBV4-1; possible D gene TRBD1, 5 bases. There are 13 residues in the CDR3. Trimming took 3 bases from V and 5 from J, leaving 10 bases between them. Germline CDR1 is MGHRA and CDR2 is YSYEKL.

This clonotype showed up many times. The chain joins TRBV2 to TRBJ2-7; a possible D gene is TRBD2 (5 bases). Trimming shortened V by 0 bases and J by 6 bases, and 15 bases separated the two germline ends. Germline loops: CDR1 SNHLY, CDR2 FYNNEI. The CDR3 length is 15 residues. CDR3 region: CASSEASAPRGEQYF. DNA of the CDR3: TGTGCCAGCAGTGAAGCTTCGGCTCCCCGGGGCGAGCAGTACTTC. Supplemented by reference TRBV2 and TRBJ2-7, the full variable domain reads EPEVTQTPSHQVTQMGQEVILRCVPISNHLYFYWYRQILGQKVEFLVSFYNNEISEKSEIFDDQFSVERPDGSNFTLKIRSTKLEDSAMYFCASSEASAPRGEQYFGPGTRLTVT.

In its sample, this clonotype was seen many times. The chain links TRBV27 to TRBJ1-1, with unresolved D. Germline lookup yields CDR1 MNHEY and CDR2 SMNVEV (reference sequence). Trimming removed 1 base at V and 1 base at J, with 4 bases between. The CDR3 runs 13 residues. The CDR3 sequence: CASSLLANTEAFF. Written as DNA, the CDR3 is TGTGCCAGCAGTTTATTGGCGAACACTGAAGCTTTCTTT.

A remark on this clonotype: This could be a read error, since a much larger clone is one nucleotide away. The CDR3 DNA sequence: TGTGCCGCCATGGAGGGCCTCAAGGTAGGAGAGACCCAGTACTTC. It specifies CAAMEGLKVGETQYF. The genes are TRBV10-3 and TRBJ2-5, with D perhaps matching TRBD2 (6 bases). The V gene lost 11 bases and the J gene lost 4 bases, with 23 bases spanning the gap. CDR1 is ENHRY and CDR2 is SYGVKD in the germline V gene. The CDR3 is 15 residues long.

Remarks on this clonotype: This may come from a read error, since a much larger clone is one base off. The CDR3 region is CASSFSRVAGAYERYF. For the CDR3, the DNA is TGTGCCAGCAGCTTTAGCCGGGTAGCGGGAGCGTACGAGCGGTACTTC. The chain is built from TRBV7-9 and TRBJ2-7; 9 nucleotides align to TRBD2. The CDR3 consists of 16 residues. The germline CDR1 and CDR2 sequences are SEHNR and FQNEAQ (reference sequence).

This clonotype has a count of ten or more. This rearrangement joins TRBV2 to TRBJ2-7, with unresolved D. There are 14 residues in the CDR3. V lost 4 bases to trimming and J lost 4 bases, with 14 bases between them. The germline gives CDR1 SNHLY, CDR2 FYNNEI. CDR3 nucleotide sequence: TGTGCCAGCAGTGCGGACGGCGGCTCATACGAGCAGTACTTC. Its protein is CASSADGGSYEQYF.

This clonotype appeared many times. J is TRBJ2-2 and V is TRBV19, with TRBD1 as a possible D gene (5 bases). The CDR3 contains 13 residues. The V end was cut by 3 bases, the J end by 5 bases, with 7 bases between. Germline lookup yields CDR1 LNHDA and CDR2 SQIVND (reference sequence). CDR3 sequence: CASSIKGTGELFF. The CDR3 DNA sequence: TGTGCCAGTAGTATTAAGGGGACCGGGGAGCTGTTTTTT.

This clonotype showed up many times. V gene TRBV9 combines with J gene TRBJ2-3, with no clear D. Trimming left V 0 bases short and J 2 bases short, with 7 bases between. Germline CDR1 reads SGDLS; CDR2 reads YYNGEE. This CDR3 is 14 amino acids long. The CDR3 here is CASSVGRLTDTQYF. CDR3 nucleotide sequence: TGTGCCAGCAGCGTAGGGCGGCTCACAGATACGCAGTATTTT. The full variable domain, with the rest looked up from reference TRBV9 and TRBJ2-3, is DSGVTQTPKHLITATGQRVTLRCSPRSGDLSVYWYQQSLDQGLQFLIQYYNGEERAKGNILERFSAQQFPDLHSELNLSSLELGDSALYFCASSVGRLTDTQYFGPGTRLTVL.

Comments on this clonotype: This may stem from a read error, because a much larger clone lies one nucleotide away. This chain links TRBV30 with TRBJ2-4, with D possibly being TRBD2 (5 bases). Per the germline V gene, CDR1 is GTSNPN and CDR2 is SVGIG (reference sequence). The CDR3 is made up of 16 amino acids. CDR3 nucleotide sequence: TGTGCCTGGAGTGTACGAGGGTCGATAGCCAAAAACATGCAGTACTTC. Translating it yields CAWSVRGSIAKNMQYF.

Details on this clonotype: Since a much larger clone is just one base distant, this may be a read error. V gene TRBV19 combines with J gene TRBJ2-2; D perhaps matches TRBD2 (5 bases). The CDR3 contains 13 residues. Germline lookup yields CDR1 LNHDA and CDR2 SQIVND (reference sequence). CDR3 amino acids: CASSLPEAGELVF. The CDR3 coding sequence is TGTGCCAGTAGTTTACCTGAAGCCGGGGAGCTGGTTTTT.

This clonotype came up many times. The chain combines TRBV7-6 with TRBJ1-2; D may be TRBD1 (6 bases). This CDR3 contains 15 residues. V was clipped by 5 bases and J by 4 bases, with 17 bases between them. CDR1 and CDR2 from the germline V gene are SGHVS and FNYEAQ. CDR3 loop: CASSASTGPLYGYTF. The CDR3 DNA reads TGTGCCAGCAGCGCTTCGACAGGTCCGCTCTATGGCTACACCTTC.

This clonotype was detected many times. The V gene is TRBV19, the J gene TRBJ2-7, with 7 bases identical to TRBD1. The CDR3 covers 14 residues. Germline-derived CDR1 and CDR2 are LNHDA and SQIVND (reference sequence). Trimming cost V 4 bases and J 3 bases; bases outside gene matches: 6. CDR3 in DNA: TGTGCCAGTAGTAACACCGGGACAGACTACGAGCAGTACTTC. Residues: CASSNTGTDYEQYF.

This clonotype was observed at least ten times. This rearrangement joins TRBV18 to TRBJ2-1; 12 positions match TRBD2. J was trimmed by 4 bases and V by 3 bases; bases with no gene match: 10. Looked up from germline, CDR1 is KGHSH and CDR2 is LQKENI. This CDR3 has 18 amino acids. CDR3 nucleotides: TGTGCCAGCTCACCTGGGCTAGCGGGAGGGCCCCCTTACAATGAGCAGTTCTTC. Encoded protein: CASSPGLAGGPPYNEQFF.

At least ten counts were recorded for this clonotype. This chain connects TRBV6-5 to TRBJ1-5; D is uncertain. Germline V gene data show CDR1 as MNHEY and CDR2 as SVGAGI. V lost 6 bases to trimming and J lost 4 bases, with 16 bases between them. The CDR3 consists of 15 residues. CDR3 coding DNA: TGTGCCAGCAGCCCTAATGGTGGATTAAATCAGCCCCAGCATTTT. It codes for CASSPNGGLNQPQHF.

This clonotype occurred many times. J is TRBJ2-7 and V is TRBV27; D gene unclear. V lost 8 bases, J lost 7 bases, and 18 bases lay in between. The CDR3 is made up of 13 amino acids. Germline values: CDR1 MNHEY, CDR2 SMNVEV (reference sequence). DNA of the CDR3: TGTGCCAGCGGTATCGCAGGCACCGAGGAGCAGTACTTC. Its translation: CASGIAGTEEQYF.

This clonotype has ten or more counts. This chain uses TRBV7-6 with TRBJ1-6, with a tentative D call TRBD1 (6 bases). The CDR3 extends over 13 amino acids. V lost 5 bases to trimming and J lost 10 bases, with 12 bases between them. Per the germline V gene, CDR1 is SGHVS and CDR2 is FNYEAQ. Here the CDR3 reads CASSPGEGSPLHF. CDR3 coding DNA: TGTGCCAGCAGCCCAGGGGAGGGGTCACCCCTCCACTTT. The full variable domain, in which reference TRBV7-6 and TRBJ1-6 provide the parts outside the CDR3, is GAGVSQSPRYKVTKRGQDVALRCDPISGHVSLYWYRQALGQGPEFLTYFNYEAQQDKSGLPNDRFSAERPEGSISTLTIQRTEQRDSAMYRCASSPGEGSPLHFGNGTRLTVT.

This clonotype has at least ten counts. The CDR3 reads CASSQTGGNQPQHF. In DNA form, the CDR3 reads TGTGCCAGCAGCCAAACAGGGGGCAATCAGCCCCAGCATTTT. The rearrangement uses TRBV14 and TRBJ1-5, with 7 bases matching TRBD1. This CDR3 spans 14 amino acids. J lost 2 bases, V lost 2 bases, and 0 bases had no gene match. Germline CDR1 reads SGHDN; CDR2 reads FVKESK.

This clonotype was recorded many times. CDR3 amino acids: CASSSVPAGVPNTEAFF. CDR3 sequence (DNA): TGTGCCAGCAGTTCTGTACCCGCAGGGGTGCCGAACACTGAAGCTTTCTTT. V usage is TRBV27 and J usage is TRBJ1-1; maybe TRBD1 (6 bases). CDR3 length equals 17 residues. Trimming took 4 bases from V and 1 from J, leaving 19 bases between them. Germline loops: CDR1 MNHEY, CDR2 SMNVEV (reference sequence).

This clonotype was observed a handful of times. Since a much larger clone is just one base distant, this may be a read error. This likely comes from a read error, as the CDR3 has no conserved phenylalanine or tryptophan at its end. The gene calls are TRBV13 and TRBJ2-3, with TRBD2 as a possible D gene (7 bases). This CDR3 is built from 14 residues. CDR1 is PRHDT and CDR2 is FYEKMQ in the germline V gene (reference sequence). Trimming removed 5 bases from V and 8 bases from J, with 17 bases in between. CDR3 DNA: TGTGCCAGCAGCACCCGGGGGGCCAGTGGTACGCAGTATCTT. Encoded protein: CASSTRGASGTQYL.

The gene calls are TRBV9 and TRBJ2-1; unclear D gene. Germline assignment: CDR1 SGDLS and CDR2 YYNGEE. Trimming pared 3 bases from V and 6 bases from J, leaving 10 bases between. This CDR3 has 13 residues. DNA of the CDR3: TGTGCCAGCAGCGGTCGTCTGGGCAATGAGCAGTTCTTC. This gives the protein CASSGRLGNEQFF.